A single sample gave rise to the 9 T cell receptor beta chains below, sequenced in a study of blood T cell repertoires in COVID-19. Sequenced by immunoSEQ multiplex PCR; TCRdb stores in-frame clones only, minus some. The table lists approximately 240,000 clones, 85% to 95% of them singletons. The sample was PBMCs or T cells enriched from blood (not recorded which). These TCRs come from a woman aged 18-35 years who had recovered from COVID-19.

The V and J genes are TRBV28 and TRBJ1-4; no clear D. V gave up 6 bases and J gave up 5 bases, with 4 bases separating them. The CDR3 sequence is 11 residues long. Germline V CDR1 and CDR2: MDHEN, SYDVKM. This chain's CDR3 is CASRLNEKLFF. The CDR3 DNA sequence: TGTGCCAGCAGGCTAAATGAAAAACTGTTTTTT.

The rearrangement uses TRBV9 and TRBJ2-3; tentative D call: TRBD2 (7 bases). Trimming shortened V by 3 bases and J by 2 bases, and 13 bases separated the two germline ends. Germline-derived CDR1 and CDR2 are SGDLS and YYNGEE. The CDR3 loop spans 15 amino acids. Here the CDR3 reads CASSGGGTSTDTQYF. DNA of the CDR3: TGTGCCAGCAGCGGGGGGGGCACTTCCACAGATACGCAGTATTTT.

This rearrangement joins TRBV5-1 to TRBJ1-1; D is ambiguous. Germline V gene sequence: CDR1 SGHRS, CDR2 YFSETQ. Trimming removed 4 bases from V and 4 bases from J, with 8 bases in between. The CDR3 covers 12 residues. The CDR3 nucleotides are TGCGCCAGCAGCGCCGCGAGCACTGAAGCTTTCTTT. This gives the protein CASSAASTEAFF.

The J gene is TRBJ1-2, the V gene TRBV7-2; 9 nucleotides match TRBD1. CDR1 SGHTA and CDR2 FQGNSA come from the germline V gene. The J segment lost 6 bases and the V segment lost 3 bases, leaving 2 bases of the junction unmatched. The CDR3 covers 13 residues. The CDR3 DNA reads TGTGCCAGCAGCTTTTGGACAGGGGATGGCTACACCTTC. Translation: CASSFWTGDGYTF.

The CDR3, as DNA: TGTGCCAGCAGTTCCACCGGGACTAGCGGGAGCTGGAATGAGCAGTTCTTC. It translates to CASSSTGTSGSWNEQFF. The chain has TRBV28 and TRBJ2-1; the match to TRBD2 covers 14 bases. The CDR3 runs to 17 residues. Germline V gives CDR1 MDHEN, CDR2 SYDVKM. The V segment lost 4 bases and the J segment 7 bases; nucleotides outside the gene matches: 9.

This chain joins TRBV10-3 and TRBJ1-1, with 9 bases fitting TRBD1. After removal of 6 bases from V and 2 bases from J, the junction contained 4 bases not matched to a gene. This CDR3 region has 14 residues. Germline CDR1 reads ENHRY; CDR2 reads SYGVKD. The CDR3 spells CAISRTGDNTEAFF. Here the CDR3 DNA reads TGTGCCATCAGCCGGACAGGGGACAACACTGAAGCTTTCTTT.

The CDR3 loop is CASSFSTNTEAFF. The CDR3 bases are TGTGCCAGCAGTTTTTCCACAAACACTGAAGCTTTCTTT. J is TRBJ1-1 and V is TRBV27; D ambiguous. The CDR3 runs 13 residues. V was cut by 3 bases and J by 2 bases, with 7 bases left in between. Germline CDR1 reads MNHEY; CDR2 reads SMNVEV (reference sequence).

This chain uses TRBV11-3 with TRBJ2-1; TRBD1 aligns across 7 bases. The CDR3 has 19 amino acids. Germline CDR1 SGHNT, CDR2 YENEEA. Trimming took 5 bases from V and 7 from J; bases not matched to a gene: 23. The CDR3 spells CASSEVHGVEGATLNEQFF. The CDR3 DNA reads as TGTGCCAGCAGCGAGGTTCACGGGGTTGAGGGGGCCACCCTGAATGAGCAGTTCTTC. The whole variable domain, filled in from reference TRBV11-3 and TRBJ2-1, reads EAGVVQSPRYKIIEKKQPVAFWCNPISGHNTLYWYLQNLGQGPELLIRYENEEAVDDSQLPKDRFSAERLKGVDSTLKIQPAELGDSAVYLCASSEVHGVEGATLNEQFFGPGTRLTVL.

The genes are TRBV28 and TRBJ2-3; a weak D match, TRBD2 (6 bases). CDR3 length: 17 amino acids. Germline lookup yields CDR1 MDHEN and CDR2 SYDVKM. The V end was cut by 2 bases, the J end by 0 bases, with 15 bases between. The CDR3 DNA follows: TGTGCCAGCAGTTTAATTACTAGCAGAGATAGCACAGATACGCAGTATTTT. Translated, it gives CASSLITSRDSTDTQYF.